This TCR beta chain is from a study of T cell clonality in common variable immunodeficiency. This clone has just a few counts. Its specificity is unknown. The read falls 3 residues short of the CDR3 end, and the missing part is taken from the germline J gene. Using immunoSEQ multiplex PCR, the repertoire was profiled, and TCRdb retains in-frame clones only, with some absent. This sample carries some 14,000 clones and no singletons, and approximately 12% goes to the top ten. CDR1 and CDR2 (germline): SGHTA, FQGTGA. The CDR3 spans 14 residues. After removal of 2 bases from V and 7 bases from J, the junction contained 5 bases not matched to a gene. CVID subjects had received replacement immunoglobulin for at least one year. Findings and limits, study-wide: Compared with controls, CVID subjects had fewer shared TCRbeta clones. Fewer deletions and N-nucleotide insertions were reportedly seen in common variable immunodeficiency TCR beta sequences. Patient heterogeneity in the CVID cohort limited correlations between repertoire features and clinical complications.

This chain joins TRBV7-3 and TRBJ2-5; 9 nucleotides line up with TRBD1. This clonotype was obtained from a human donor with common variable immunodeficiency. What was sequenced was peripheral blood mononuclear cells. The CDR3 sequence is CASSLGTGTGTQYF. CDR3 bases read: TGTGCCAGCAGCTTAGGGACAGGGACAGGGACC. Filled out from reference TRBV7-3 and TRBJ2-5, the complete variable domain reads GAGVSQTPSNKVTEKGKYVELRCDPISGHTALYWYRQSLGQGPEFLIYFQGTGAADDSGLPNDRFFAVRPEGSVSTLKIQRTERGDSAVYLCASSLGTGTGTQYFGPGTRLLVL.